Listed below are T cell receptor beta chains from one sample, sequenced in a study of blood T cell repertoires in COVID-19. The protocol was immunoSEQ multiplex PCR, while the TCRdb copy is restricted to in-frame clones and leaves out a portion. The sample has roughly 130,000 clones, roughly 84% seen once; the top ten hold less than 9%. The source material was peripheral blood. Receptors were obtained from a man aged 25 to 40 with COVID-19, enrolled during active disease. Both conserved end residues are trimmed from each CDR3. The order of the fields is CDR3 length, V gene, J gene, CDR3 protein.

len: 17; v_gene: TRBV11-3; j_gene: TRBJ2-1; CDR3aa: ASSLDLAGGPSSYNEQF
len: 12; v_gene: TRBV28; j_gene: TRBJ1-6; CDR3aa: ASSLRGGESPLH
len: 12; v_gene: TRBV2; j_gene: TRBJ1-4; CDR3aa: ASFGTGTNEKLF
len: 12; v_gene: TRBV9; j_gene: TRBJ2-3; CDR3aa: ASSPRSPQGTQY
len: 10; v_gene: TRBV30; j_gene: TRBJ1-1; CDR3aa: AWSYPGAEAF
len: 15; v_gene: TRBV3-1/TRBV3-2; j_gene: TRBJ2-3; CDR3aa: ASSQDWSGRHTDTQY
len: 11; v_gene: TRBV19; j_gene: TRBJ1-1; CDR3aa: ASSPDGDTEAF
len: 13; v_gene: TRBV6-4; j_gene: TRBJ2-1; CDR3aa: ASSEEREVGNEQF
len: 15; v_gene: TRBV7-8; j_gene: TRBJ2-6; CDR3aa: ASSSPTGTIGANVLT
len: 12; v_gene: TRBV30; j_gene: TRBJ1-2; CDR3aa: AWTTPGGIYGYT